A single sample gave rise to the 3 T cell receptor beta chains below, sequenced in a study of CD8+ T cells in alopecia areata listed by TCRdb under 2018. The time point label, read with the paper, signifies: four to five weeks on oral tofacitinib. In light of the paper, this sample's treatment or condition label describes: oral pan-JAK inhibitor, 5-10 mg twice daily. Receptor libraries were prepared by the immunoSEQ multiplex PCR assay. For TCR sequencing, RNA was extracted from every sample and reverse transcribed into cDNA to serve as template. Imported from immuneACCESS, the table was reduced by TCRdb to in-frame sequences with V and J called. These copies leave out some clones; in studies compared against another copy, an unresolved V gene accounts for under half, and the cause of the remainder is not known. This sample lists 170,000 or so clones; about three fifths were detected once. The ten largest clones represent approximately 0.9% of the sample.

The sample consisted of CD4+ T cells sorted from blood, taken at week 4, from a patient treated with tofacitinib. Receptor source: a human donor with alopecia areata.

The gene calls are TRBV30 and TRBJ1-1; a weak D match, TRBD1 (5 bases). Germline CDR1 reads GTSNPN; CDR2 reads SVGIG (reference sequence). V gave up 2 bases and J gave up 5 bases, with 15 bases separating them. The CDR3 runs 14 residues. CDR3 DNA: TGTGCCTGGAGTTCTGTAAGGGGAAGGACTGAAGCTTTCTTT. Translated, it gives CAWSSVRGRTEAFF.

By share, this clone ranks as medium-sized (0.01 to 0.1%). The CDR3 sequence: CATGTSKETQYF. Written as DNA, the CDR3 is TGTGCCACCGGGACTAGCAAAGAGACCCAGTACTTC. The J gene is TRBJ2-5, the V gene TRBV19; 9 bases match TRBD2. Germline lookup yields CDR1 LNHDA and CDR2 SQIVND (reference sequence). V shed 10 bases and J 3 bases; nucleotides not matched to a gene: 3. The length of the CDR3 is 12 residues.

The chain is built from TRBV7-9 and TRBJ2-2; D is unclear. V gave up 4 bases and J gave up 2 bases, with 5 bases separating them. Germline V CDR1 and CDR2: SEHNR, FQNEAQ (reference sequence). The CDR3 is made up of 13 amino acids. The CDR3 reads CASSYKNTGELFF. The DNA of the CDR3 is TGTGCCAGCAGCTACAAAAACACCGGGGAGCTGTTTTTT. Drawing the rest from reference TRBV7-9 and TRBJ2-2, the complete variable domain is DTGVSQNPRHKITKRGQNVTFRCDPISEHNRLYWYRQTLGQGPEFLTYFQNEAQLEKSRLLSDRFSAERPKGSFSTLEIQRTEQGDSAMYLCASSYKNTGELFFGEGSRLTVL.